A selection of T cell receptor beta chains follows, all from one sample in a study of somatic mutations in cytotoxic T cells in rheumatoid arthritis. Repertoires were generated with immunoSEQ multiplex PCR, while TCRdb's copy carries only in-frame clones and drops some. The sample has 8,500 to 11,000 clones; over 75% are singletons. Sequencing input: CD8+ T cells sorted from blood. The receptors come from a woman between 45 and 65 years old in good health. The CDR3 runs from the conserved cysteine through the conserved F or W. D genes are given only for firm matches. Not all rows give a size; the values are once, few, many and, for expanded clones, a class.

CDR3 protein,CDR3 DNA,J gene,clone size,V gene,D gene
CASSLEAGITYEQYF,TGCGCCAGCAGCTTGGAAGCGGGAATCACATACGAGCAGTACTTC,TRBJ2-7,NA,TRBV5-1,TRBD2
CASSAGDSSYEQYF,TGTGCCAGCAGCGCCGGGGACAGCTCCTACGAGCAGTACTTC,TRBJ2-7,NA,TRBV9,TRBD1
CASSLGRQGLYYEQYF,TGTGCCAGCAGCTTGGGCAGACAGGGGCTTTACTACGAGCAGTACTTC,TRBJ2-7,few,TRBV5-6,TRBD1
CASHRTDDEQFF,TGTGCCAGTCACCGGACAGACGATGAGCAGTTCTTC,TRBJ2-1,NA,TRBV11-2,NA
CASSTPGLAGVSYEQYF,TGTGCCAGCAGCACACCGGGACTAGCGGGGGTCTCCTACGAGCAGTACTTC,TRBJ2-7,NA,TRBV11-2,TRBD2
CASSALAGGHEQFF,TGTGCCAGCAGTGCCTTAGCGGGGGGGCATGAGCAGTTCTTC,TRBJ2-1,NA,TRBV6-1,TRBD2
CASSLSGQGSEQYF,TGTGCCAGCAGCTTATCGGGACAGGGCTCCGAGCAGTACTTC,TRBJ2-7,few,TRBV7-8,TRBD1
CASRFLEQETQYF,TGTGCCAGCAGGTTCCTGGAGCAAGAGACCCAGTACTTC,TRBJ2-5,NA,TRBV6-1,NA
CASSQDRGFTVYGYTF,TGTGCCAGCAGCCAAGATCGCGGATTTACGGTCTATGGCTACACCTTC,TRBJ1-2,few,TRBV4-2,NA
CASSQDWASGGYNEQFF,TGCGCCAGCAGCCAAGATTGGGCTAGCGGGGGCTACAATGAGCAGTTCTTC,TRBJ2-1,NA,TRBV4-3,TRBD2
CASSYGTSGRSEQFF,TGTGCCAGCAGTTACGGGACTAGCGGGAGAAGTGAGCAGTTCTTC,TRBJ2-1,NA,TRBV6-5,TRBD2
CASSDRVESPLHF,TGTGCCAGCAGCGACAGGGTAGAATCACCCCTCCACTTT,TRBJ1-6,few,TRBV6-5,TRBD1
CASSPTAGSSYEQYF,TGCGCCAGCAGCCCAACGGCGGGGAGCTCCTACGAGCAGTACTTC,TRBJ2-7,NA,TRBV4-3,NA